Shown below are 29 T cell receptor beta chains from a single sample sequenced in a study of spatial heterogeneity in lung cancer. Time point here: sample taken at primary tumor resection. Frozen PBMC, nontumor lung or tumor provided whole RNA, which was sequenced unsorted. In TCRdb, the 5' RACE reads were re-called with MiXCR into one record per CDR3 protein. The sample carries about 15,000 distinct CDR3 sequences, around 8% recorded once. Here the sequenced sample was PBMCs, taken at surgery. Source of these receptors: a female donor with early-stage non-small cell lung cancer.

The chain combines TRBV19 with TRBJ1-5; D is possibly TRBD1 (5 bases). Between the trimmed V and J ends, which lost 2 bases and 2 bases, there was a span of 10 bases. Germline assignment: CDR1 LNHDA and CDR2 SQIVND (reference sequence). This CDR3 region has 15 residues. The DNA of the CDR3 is TGTGCCAGTAGTATAACGGGGCATGGCAATCAGCCCCAGCATTTT. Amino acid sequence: CASSITGHGNQPQHF.

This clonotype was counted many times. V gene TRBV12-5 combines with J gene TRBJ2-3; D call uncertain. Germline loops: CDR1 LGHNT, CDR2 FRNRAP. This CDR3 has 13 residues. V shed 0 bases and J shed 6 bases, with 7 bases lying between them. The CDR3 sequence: CASGLVNEDTQYF. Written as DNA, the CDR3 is TGTGCTAGTGGTTTGGTAAACGAGGATACGCAGTATTTT.

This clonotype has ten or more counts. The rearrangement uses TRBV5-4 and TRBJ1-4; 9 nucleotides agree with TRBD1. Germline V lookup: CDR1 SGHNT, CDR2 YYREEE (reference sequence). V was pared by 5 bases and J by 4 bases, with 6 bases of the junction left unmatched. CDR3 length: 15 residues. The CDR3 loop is CASRRGTGINEKLFF. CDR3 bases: TGTGCCAGCAGACGGGGGACAGGGATTAATGAAAAACTGTTTTTT. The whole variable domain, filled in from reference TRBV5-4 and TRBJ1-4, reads ETGVTQSPTHLIKTRGQQVTLRCSSQSGHNTVSWYQQALGQGPQFIFQYYREEENGRGNFPPRFSGLQFPNYSSELNVNALELDDSALYLCASRRGTGINEKLFFGSGTQLSVL.

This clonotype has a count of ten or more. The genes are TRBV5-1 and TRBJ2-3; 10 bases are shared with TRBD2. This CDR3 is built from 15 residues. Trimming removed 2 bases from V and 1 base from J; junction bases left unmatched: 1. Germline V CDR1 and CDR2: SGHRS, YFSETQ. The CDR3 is CASSFGLAGTDTQYF. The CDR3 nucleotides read TGCGCCAGCAGCTTTGGACTAGCGGGCACAGATACGCAGTATTTT. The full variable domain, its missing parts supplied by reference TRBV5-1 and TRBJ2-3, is KAGVTQTPRYLIKTRGQQVTLSCSPISGHRSVSWYQQTPGQGLQFLFEYFSETQRNKGNFPGRFSGRQFSNSRSEMNVSTLELGDSALYLCASSFGLAGTDTQYFGPGTRLTVL.

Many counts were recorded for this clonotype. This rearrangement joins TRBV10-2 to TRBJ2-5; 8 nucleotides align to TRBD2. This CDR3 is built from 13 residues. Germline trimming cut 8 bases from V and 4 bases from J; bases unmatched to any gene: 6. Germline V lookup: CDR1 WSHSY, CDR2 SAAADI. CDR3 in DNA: TGCGCCAGCCGGACTAGCAGTGGAGAGACCCAGTACTTC. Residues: CASRTSSGETQYF.

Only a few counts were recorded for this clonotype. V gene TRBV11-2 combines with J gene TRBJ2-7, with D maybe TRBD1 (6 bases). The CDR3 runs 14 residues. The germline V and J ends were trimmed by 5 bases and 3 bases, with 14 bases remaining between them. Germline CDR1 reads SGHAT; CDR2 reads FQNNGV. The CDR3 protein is CASSLQGSYYEQYF. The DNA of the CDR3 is TGTGCCAGCAGCCTACAGGGTTCGTACTACGAGCAGTACTTC.

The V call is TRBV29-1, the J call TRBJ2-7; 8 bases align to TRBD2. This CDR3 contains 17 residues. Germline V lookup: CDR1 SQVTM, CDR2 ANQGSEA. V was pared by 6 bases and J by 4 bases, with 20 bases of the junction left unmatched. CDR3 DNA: TGCAGCGTACGGACTAGAGTGGGGTCGGCGGGGGGTTACGAGCAGTACTTC. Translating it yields CSVRTRVGSAGGYEQYF.

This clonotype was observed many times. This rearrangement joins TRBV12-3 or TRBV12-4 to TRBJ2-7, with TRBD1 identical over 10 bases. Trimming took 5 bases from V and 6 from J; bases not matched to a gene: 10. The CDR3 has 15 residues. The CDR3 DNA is TGTGCCAGCAGTCGATCGACAGGGGGCGCGACCGAGCAGTACTTC. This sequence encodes CASSRSTGGATEQYF.

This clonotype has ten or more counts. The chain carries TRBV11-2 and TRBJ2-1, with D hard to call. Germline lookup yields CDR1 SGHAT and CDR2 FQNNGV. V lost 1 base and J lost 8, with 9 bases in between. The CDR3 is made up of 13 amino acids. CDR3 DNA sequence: TGTGCCAGCAGCTTAGGGGCAGCTCATGAGCAGTTCTTC. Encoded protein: CASSLGAAHEQFF.

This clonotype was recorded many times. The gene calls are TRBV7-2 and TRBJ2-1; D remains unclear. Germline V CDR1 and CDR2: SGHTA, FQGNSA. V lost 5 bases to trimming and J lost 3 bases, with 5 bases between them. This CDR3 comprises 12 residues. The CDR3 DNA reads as TGTGCCAGCAGCCTATACTACAATGAGCAGTTCTTC. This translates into CASSLYYNEQFF.

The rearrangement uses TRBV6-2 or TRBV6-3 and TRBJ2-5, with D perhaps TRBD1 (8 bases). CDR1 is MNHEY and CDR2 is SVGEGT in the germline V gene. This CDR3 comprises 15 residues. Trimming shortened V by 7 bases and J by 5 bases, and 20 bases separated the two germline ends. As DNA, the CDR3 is TGTGCCAGCACCAAGGGGGGGGGACAGGAGGAGACCCAGTACTTC. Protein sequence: CASTKGGGQEETQYF.

The CDR3 DNA reads as TGTGCCAGCAGCCAAGATCACTCTGGGGCCAACGTCCTGACTTTC. This translates into CASSQDHSGANVLTF. The chain is built from TRBV4-2 and TRBJ2-6; no clear D gene. Looked up from germline, CDR1 is LGHNA and CDR2 is YNFKEQ. The ends were cut back, 0 bases at V and 0 bases at J, with 3 bases in the middle. This CDR3 has 15 amino acids.

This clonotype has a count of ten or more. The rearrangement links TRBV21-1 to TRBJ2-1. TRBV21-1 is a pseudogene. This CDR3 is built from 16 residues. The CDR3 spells CASSHCEIKGYNEQFF. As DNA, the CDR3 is TGTGCCAGCAGCCATTGCGAAATAAAAGGCTACAATGAGCAGTTCTTC.

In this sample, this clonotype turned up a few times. For the CDR3, the DNA is TGTGCCAGCAGGTCTCCCGGGGCCAGTTATGGCTACACCTTC. This translates into CASRSPGASYGYTF. The genes are TRBV12-3 or TRBV12-4 and TRBJ1-2; weak D call: TRBD1 (5 bases). V lost 6 bases, J lost 5 bases, and 16 bases lay in between. This CDR3 comprises 14 residues.

The CDR3 region has the DNA TGTGCCAGCAGCGCAGATACCGGGACAGGGGGCGTCGACGAGCAGTACTTC. It yields the protein CASSADTGTGGVDEQYF. This chain joins TRBV9 and TRBJ2-7; 12 positions agree with TRBD1. V was clipped by 3 bases and J by 5 bases; unmatched bases: 12. In germline, CDR1 is SGDLS, CDR2 YYNGEE. The CDR3 contains 17 residues.

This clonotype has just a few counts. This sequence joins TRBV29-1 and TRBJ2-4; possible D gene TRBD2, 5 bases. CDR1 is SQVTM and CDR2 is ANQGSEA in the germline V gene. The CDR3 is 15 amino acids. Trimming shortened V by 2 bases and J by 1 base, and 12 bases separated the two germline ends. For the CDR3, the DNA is TGCAGCGTTGAACGTCCCACGGGGGCCAAAAACATTCAGTACTTC. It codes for CSVERPTGAKNIQYF.

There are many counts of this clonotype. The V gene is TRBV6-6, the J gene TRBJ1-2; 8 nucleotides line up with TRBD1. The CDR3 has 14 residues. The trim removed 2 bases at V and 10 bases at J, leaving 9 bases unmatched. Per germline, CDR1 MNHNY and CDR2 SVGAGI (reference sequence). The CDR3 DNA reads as TGTGCCAGCAGTTACGACAGGGGCCGTATGGCCTACACCTTC. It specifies CASSYDRGRMAYTF.

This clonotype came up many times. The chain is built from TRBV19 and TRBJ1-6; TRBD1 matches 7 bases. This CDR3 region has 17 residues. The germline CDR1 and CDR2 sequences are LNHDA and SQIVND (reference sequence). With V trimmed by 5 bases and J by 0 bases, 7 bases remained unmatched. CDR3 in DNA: TGTGCCAGTAGTGGACAACAGGGGAGCTCCTATAATTCACCCCTCCACTTT. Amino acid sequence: CASSGQQGSSYNSPLHF.

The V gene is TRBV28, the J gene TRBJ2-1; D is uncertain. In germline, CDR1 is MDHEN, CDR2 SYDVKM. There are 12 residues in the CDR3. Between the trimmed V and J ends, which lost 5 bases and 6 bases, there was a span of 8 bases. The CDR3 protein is CASSNGANEQFF. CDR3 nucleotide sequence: TGTGCCAGCAGTAACGGTGCCAATGAGCAGTTCTTC.

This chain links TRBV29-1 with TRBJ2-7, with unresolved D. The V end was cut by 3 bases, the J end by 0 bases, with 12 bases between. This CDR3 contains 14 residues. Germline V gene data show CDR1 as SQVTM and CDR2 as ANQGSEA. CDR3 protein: CSVDGETGSYEQYF. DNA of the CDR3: TGCAGCGTTGACGGAGAGACGGGCTCCTACGAGCAGTACTTC.

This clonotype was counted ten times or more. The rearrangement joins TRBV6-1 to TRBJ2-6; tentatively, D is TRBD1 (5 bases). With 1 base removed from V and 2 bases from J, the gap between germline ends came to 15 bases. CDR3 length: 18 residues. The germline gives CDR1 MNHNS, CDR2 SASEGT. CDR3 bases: TGTGCCAGCAGTGAAGACCCAGGGCTATTAGCTGGGGCCAACGTCCTGACTTTC. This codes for CASSEDPGLLAGANVLTF.

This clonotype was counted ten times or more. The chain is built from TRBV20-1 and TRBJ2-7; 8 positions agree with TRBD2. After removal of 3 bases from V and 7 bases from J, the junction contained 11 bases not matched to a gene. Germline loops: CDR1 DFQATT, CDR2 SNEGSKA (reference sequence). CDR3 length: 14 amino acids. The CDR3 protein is CSARSSGSSGEQYF. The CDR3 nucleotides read TGCAGTGCTAGGTCTAGCGGGTCGTCTGGTGAGCAGTACTTC.

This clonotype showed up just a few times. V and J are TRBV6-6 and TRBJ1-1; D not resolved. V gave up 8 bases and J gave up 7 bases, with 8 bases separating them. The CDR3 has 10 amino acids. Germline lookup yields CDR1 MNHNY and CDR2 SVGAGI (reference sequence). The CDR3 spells CASLLGEAFF. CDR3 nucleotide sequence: TGTGCCAGCCTTCTGGGTGAAGCTTTCTTT.

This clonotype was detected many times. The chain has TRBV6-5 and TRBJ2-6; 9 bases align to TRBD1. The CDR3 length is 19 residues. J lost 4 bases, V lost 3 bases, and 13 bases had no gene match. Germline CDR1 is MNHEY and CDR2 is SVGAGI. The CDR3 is CASSYRPPQGAGGANVLTF. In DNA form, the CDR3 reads TGTGCCAGCAGTTATCGACCGCCACAGGGGGCGGGCGGGGCCAACGTCCTGACTTTC.

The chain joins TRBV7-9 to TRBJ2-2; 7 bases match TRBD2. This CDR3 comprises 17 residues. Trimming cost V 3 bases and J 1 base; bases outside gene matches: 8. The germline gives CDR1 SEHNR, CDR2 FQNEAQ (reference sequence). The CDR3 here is CASSFSAGYGNTGELFF. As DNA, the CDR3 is TGTGCCAGCAGCTTCTCAGCGGGATATGGGAACACCGGGGAGCTGTTTTTT.

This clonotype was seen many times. The CDR3, as DNA: TGTGCCAGCAGTTTCTCGATTACCTCACCCCTCCACTTT. It translates to CASSFSITSPLHF. The V and J genes are TRBV12-3 or TRBV12-4 and TRBJ1-6; D call uncertain. CDR3 length equals 13 residues. The germline V and J ends were trimmed by 3 bases and 10 bases, with 10 bases remaining between them.

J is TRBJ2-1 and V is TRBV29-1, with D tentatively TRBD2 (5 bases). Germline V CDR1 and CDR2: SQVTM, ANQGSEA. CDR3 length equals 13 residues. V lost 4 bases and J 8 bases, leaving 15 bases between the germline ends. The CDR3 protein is CSVGDRGSYEQFF. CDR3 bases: TGCAGCGTTGGAGACCGGGGAAGCTATGAGCAGTTCTTC.

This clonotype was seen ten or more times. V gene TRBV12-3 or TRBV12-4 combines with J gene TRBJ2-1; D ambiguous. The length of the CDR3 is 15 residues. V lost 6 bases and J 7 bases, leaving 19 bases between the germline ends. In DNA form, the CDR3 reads TGTGCCAGCAGGTACTACCAAGCCCAAACTAATGAGCAGTTCTTC. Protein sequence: CASRYYQAQTNEQFF.

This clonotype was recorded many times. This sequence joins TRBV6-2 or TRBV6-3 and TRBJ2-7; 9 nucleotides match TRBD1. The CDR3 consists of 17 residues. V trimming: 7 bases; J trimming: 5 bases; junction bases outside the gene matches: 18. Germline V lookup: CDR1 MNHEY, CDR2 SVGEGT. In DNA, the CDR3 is TGTGCCAGCACTCCGGGGCCGGGACAGGGATTCAGCGACGAGCAGTACTTC. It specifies CASTPGPGQGFSDEQYF.